This is a list of T cell receptor beta chains from one sample in a study of regulatory T cells in long-lasting Graves disease. TCRdb processed the multiplex PCR reads anew with MiXCR; each CDR3 protein has one entry. The sample records 350,000 to 400,000 distinct CDR3 sequences, about a sixth being singletons. This sample also appeared in a second study, on T cells in Graves' hyperthyroidism and ophthalmopathy.

Sample: peripheral blood mononuclear cells (PBMCs), taken at new diagnosis, from a patient treated with antithyroid drugs. These receptors originate from a woman younger than 30 with Graves disease. The CDR3 runs from the conserved cysteine through the conserved F or W. The order of the fields is V gene, D gene, J gene, clone size, CDR3 DNA, CDR3 protein. D genes are given only for firm matches. For some rows the clone size is stated as once, few or many, or as a class when expanded; others skip it.

v_gene: TRBV2; d_gene: TRBD1; j_gene: TRBJ1-4; abundance: many; CDR3nt: TGTGCCAGCAGTAAATCGGGACAGGGGACGGGGAAACTGTTTTTT; CDR3aa: CASSKSGQGTGKLFF
v_gene: TRBV27; d_gene: TRBD1; j_gene: TRBJ2-1; abundance: many; CDR3nt: TGTGCCAGCAGTTTATACGGGGACAGTTCCTACAATGAGCAGTTCTTC; CDR3aa: CASSLYGDSSYNEQFF
v_gene: TRBV28; d_gene: -; j_gene: TRBJ2-5; abundance: many; CDR3nt: TGTGCCAGCAGTTTAGCCGGATCATTGGAGACCCAGTACTTC; CDR3aa: CASSLAGSLETQYF
v_gene: TRBV19; d_gene: -; j_gene: TRBJ1-5; abundance: -; CDR3nt: TGTGCCAGTACGCGGGGGGCCGCCAATCAGCCCCAGCATTTT; CDR3aa: CASTRGAANQPQHF
v_gene: TRBV18; d_gene: -; j_gene: TRBJ1-2; abundance: many; CDR3nt: TGTGCCAGCTCACCACCTGGGAACTATGGCTACACCTTC; CDR3aa: CASSPPGNYGYTF
v_gene: TRBV29-1; d_gene: -; j_gene: TRBJ2-3; abundance: -; CDR3nt: TGCAGCGTTTTAGGGGGTGGAACTAGCACAGATACGCAGTATTTT; CDR3aa: CSVLGGGTSTDTQYF
v_gene: TRBV7-8; d_gene: -; j_gene: TRBJ2-1; abundance: many; CDR3nt: TGTGCCAGCAGCCTCACGAGGGGGTTATACAATGAGCAGTTCTTC; CDR3aa: CASSLTRGLYNEQFF
v_gene: TRBV3-1; d_gene: -; j_gene: TRBJ1-1; abundance: many; CDR3nt: TGTGCCAGCAGCTCCAGGTTAACTGAAGCTTTCTTT; CDR3aa: CASSSRLTEAFF
v_gene: TRBV5-1; d_gene: -; j_gene: TRBJ1-2; abundance: many; CDR3nt: TGCGCCAGCAGCAGCAGAGGGGGGTCCTATGGCTACACCTTC; CDR3aa: CASSSRGGSYGYTF
v_gene: TRBV6-1; d_gene: -; j_gene: TRBJ2-7; abundance: many; CDR3nt: TGTGCCAGCAGTCTCCCAGGGTTTTTACACGAGCAGTACTTC; CDR3aa: CASSLPGFLHEQYF
v_gene: TRBV3-1; d_gene: -; j_gene: TRBJ2-7; abundance: many; CDR3nt: TGTGCCAGCAGTCGAGAGGCCTACTCCTACGAGCAGTACTTC; CDR3aa: CASSREAYSYEQYF
v_gene: TRBV2; d_gene: -; j_gene: TRBJ2-5; abundance: -; CDR3nt: TGTGCCAGCACCCGGCCGGGACACCAAGAGACCCAGTACTTC; CDR3aa: CASTRPGHQETQYF
v_gene: TRBV4-1; d_gene: -; j_gene: TRBJ1-2; abundance: few; CDR3nt: TGCGCCAGCAGCCAAGGTCCGACAGCCATAGGCTATGGCTACACCTTC; CDR3aa: CASSQGPTAIGYGYTF
v_gene: TRBV2; d_gene: TRBD2; j_gene: TRBJ2-1; abundance: many; CDR3nt: TGTGCCAGCAGTGAAGCGCTTCTGGTGGGGACTAGCGGGGGCGGGGCCTACAATGAGCAGTTCTTC; CDR3aa: CASSEALLVGTSGGGAYNEQFF
v_gene: TRBV29-1; d_gene: TRBD1; j_gene: TRBJ2-7; abundance: -; CDR3nt: TGCAGCGTGGGGACAGGCCTCCGGGAGCAGTACTTC; CDR3aa: CSVGTGLREQYF
v_gene: TRBV6-4; d_gene: -; j_gene: TRBJ2-6; abundance: many; CDR3nt: TGTGCCAGCAGTGACGACAACTCTGGGGCCAACGTCCTGACTTTC; CDR3aa: CASSDDNSGANVLTF